Listed below are T cell receptor beta chains from one sample, sequenced in a study of cytomegalovirus exposure and HLA in healthy donors. TCRdb keeps only in-frame clones here, not all; method: immunoSEQ multiplex PCR. Of under 60,000 clones detected, around four fifths appear once; the ten largest clones hold 2.5% to 3%. Sequenced input: PBMCs. The receptors derive from a man aged 45 to 65 in good health and CMV-seronegative. Each CDR3 is given with its conserved first and last residue. Fields, in order: D gene, clone size, J gene, CDR3 length, V gene, CDR3 DNA, CDR3 protein. A D gene is named only where the DNA matches it firmly. Clone size is shown for a subset of rows, as once, few, many or a class of expanded clone.

-,-,TRBJ2-2,15,TRBV11-3,TGTGCCAGCAGCCCCAAGGGAGTTGGGACCGGGGAGCTGTTTTTT,CASSPKGVGTGELFF
TRBD1,-,TRBJ1-5,15,TRBV19,TGTGCCAGTAGCAAAACCGGGACAGATTATCAGCCCCAGCATTTT,CASSKTGTDYQPQHF
TRBD1,-,TRBJ1-6,21,TRBV5-1,TGCGCCAGCAGCTTCAAATGGGCGGGACAGGAATCTAGCTCCTATAATTCACCCCTCCACTTT,CASSFKWAGQESSSYNSPLHF
-,-,TRBJ1-5,14,TRBV27,TGTGCCACGACAGACAGGAGCAGCAATCAGCCCCAGCATTTT,CATTDRSSNQPQHF
-,-,TRBJ1-6,15,TRBV7-3,TGTGCCAGCAGCTTGTCCAGCTCCTATAATTCACCCCTCCACTTT,CASSLSSSYNSPLHF
-,-,TRBJ1-5,12,TRBV5-8,TGTGCCAGCAGTCTTAAGGGGTGGCCCCAGCATTTT,CASSLKGWPQHF
-,-,TRBJ1-1,16,TRBV9,TGTGCCAGCAGCGTAGGGGCAAATGTAATGAACACTGAAGCTTTCTTT,CASSVGANVMNTEAFF
-,-,TRBJ1-3,15,TRBV11-2,TGTGCCAGCAGAACGACAGGCAGCTTTGGAAACACCATATATTTT,CASRTTGSFGNTIYF
-,-,TRBJ2-1,15,TRBV9,TGTGCCAGCAGCGCGGGCGGGGAGCCCTACAATGAGCAGTTCTTC,CASSAGGEPYNEQFF
-,-,TRBJ2-1,17,TRBV7-2,TGTGCCAGCAGCGACCGGACAGCAGTAAAGCTAAACAATGAGCAGTTCTTC,CASSDRTAVKLNNEQFF
-,-,TRBJ1-1,14,TRBV6-1,TGTGCCAGTAGTGAAATCTGGGGGGGCACTGAAGCTTTCTTT,CASSEIWGGTEAFF
TRBD1,few,TRBJ1-4,15,TRBV10-3,TGTGCCACCCGACAGGGGAGTGCAACTAATGAAAAACTGTTTTTT,CATRQGSATNEKLFF
-,-,TRBJ2-2,16,TRBV21-1,TGTGCCAGCAGCAAATGGGGGGTTGCGTACACCGGGGAGCTGTTTTTT,CASSKWGVAYTGELFF
TRBD1,-,TRBJ1-2,15,TRBV27,TGTGCCAGCAGTTTAATGAAAGGGGGCAGAGAAGGCTACACCTTC,CASSLMKGGREGYTF
-,-,TRBJ2-2,18,TRBV9,TGTGCCAGCAGCTCTGCGACAGCCGGCCTTGTTACAACCGGGGAGCTGTTTTTT,CASSSATAGLVTTGELFF
-,-,TRBJ2-5,15,TRBV7-2,TGTGCCAGCAGCTTAGTATCAAGGGGAGGAGAGACCCAGTACTTC,CASSLVSRGGETQYF
-,few,TRBJ2-7,15,TRBV5-6,TGTGCCAGCAGCTCCGATCGGACAGTATACCCTACGGGGTACTTC,CASSSDRTVYPTGYF
-,-,TRBJ1-3,16,TRBV5-1,TGCGCCAGCAGCTTGAGTGGGGCCTACTCTGGAAACACCATATATTTT,CASSLSGAYSGNTIYF
TRBD1,-,TRBJ2-2,15,TRBV15,TGTGCCACCAGCAGGGGCAGGGGGCGTACCGGGGAGCTGTTTTTT,CATSRGRGRTGELFF
TRBD2,-,TRBJ2-7,17,TRBV10-1,TGCGCCAGCAGTGAGTCGTTTGGGAGCGGGGGGGCCGGGTCGCAGTACTTC,CASSESFGSGGAGSQYF
TRBD2,once,TRBJ2-7,15,TRBV7-9,TGTGCCAGCAGCTTTTTAGGCGGGGGGGCATACGAGCAGTACTTC,CASSFLGGGAYEQYF
TRBD1,few,TRBJ2-7,13,TRBV7-9,TGTGCCAGCAGCAACGACAGGGCCTACGAGCAGTACTTC,CASSNDRAYEQYF
-,-,TRBJ2-3,13,TRBV5-1,TGCGCCAGCAGCCGAGTCGGCACAGATACGCAGTATTTT,CASSRVGTDTQYF
TRBD1,-,TRBJ2-1,15,TRBV2,TGTGCCAGCAGAGATACAGGGGGTGGATACAATGAGCAGTTCTTC,CASRDTGGGYNEQFF
-,-,TRBJ2-6,18,TRBV30,TGTGCCCGGAAGAGATCCGGGACTTCCAGCTCTGGGGCCAACGTCCTGACTTTC,CARKRSGTSSSGANVLTF
-,-,TRBJ1-1,15,TRBV27,TGTGCCAGCTCCACTAATTGGGGGGGATACACTGAAGCTTTCTTT,CASSTNWGGYTEAFF
TRBD1,-,TRBJ2-7,13,TRBV27,TGTGCCAGCAGTTCCGTGTACAGGGGCGAGCAGTACTTC,CASSSVYRGEQYF
-,-,TRBJ1-2,14,TRBV6-6,TGTGCCAGCAGTCCTGTAGGAGGGACGGGAGGCTACACCTTC,CASSPVGGTGGYTF
TRBD1,-,TRBJ2-2,16,TRBV9,TGTGCCAGCAGCGTAGGGGTACAGGGGGTTACCGGGGAGCTGTTTTTT,CASSVGVQGVTGELFF
TRBD1,once,TRBJ2-2,15,TRBV7-8,TGTGCCAGCAGAAACAACAGACAGGGGTCCGGGGAGCTGTTTTTT,CASRNNRQGSGELFF
-,-,TRBJ1-2,14,TRBV7-6,TGTGCCAGCAGCTTAGCGGAGGGCTACTATGGCTACACCTTC,CASSLAEGYYGYTF
-,-,TRBJ1-5,11,TRBV19,TGTGCCAGTAGTACGGGTGGGCCCCAGCATTTT,CASSTGGPQHF